This T cell receptor beta chain was sequenced for a study of blood T cell repertoires in COVID-19. Categorization into cohorts depended on clinical history that participants reported. Assay used: immunoSEQ multiplex PCR; TCRdb lists only in-frame clones, some missing. The profile shows about 400,000 clones, approximately 86% of them singletons. The CDR3 is 13 amino acids. Trimming took off 0 bases at V and 2 bases at J, with 5 bases between the two ends. CDR1 is SGHRS and CDR2 is YFSETQ in the germline V gene. As concerns this clone: The same CDR3 also results from other DNA sequences found in this sample.

This receptor was identified in a woman between 40 and 50 years old with acute COVID-19. Sequencing input: PBMCs or T cells enriched from blood (not recorded which). The rearrangement uses TRBV5-1 and TRBJ1-2, with no clear D. CDR3 coding DNA: TGCGCCAGCAGCTTGGCGGGAAACTATGGCTACACCTTC. This sequence encodes CASSLAGNYGYTF.